Listed below are T cell receptor beta chains from one sample, sequenced in a study of T cell repertoires in cytomegalovirus infection. The antigens these receptors bind are not known. TCRdb processed the reads anew with MiXCR; each CDR3 protein has one entry. This table has 800,000 to 950,000 distinct CDR3 sequences, roughly 33% appearing once. This material consisted of cultured CD8+ T cells from PBMCs, taken from culture after CMV antigen stimulation. The receptor source for this set is a human donor in good health (CMV status not recorded). Some clones in this sample may be carry-over from other donors' samples. The CDR3 runs from the conserved cysteine through the conserved F or W. Each record gives: clone size, D gene, J gene, V gene, CDR3 DNA, CDR3 protein. The D gene is left open where the match is weak. Not every row has a clone size; where given, it reads once, few, many or a size class.

few | NA | TRBJ1-6 | TRBV6-1 | TGTGCCAGCAGTGAACAAGTCCAGACATATAATTCACCCCTCCACTTT | CASSEQVQTYNSPLHF
NA | NA | TRBJ2-2 | TRBV24-1 | TGTGCCACCAGTGATTTCAGGCCGAGTAACACCGGGGAGCTGTTTTTT | CATSDFRPSNTGELFF
once | NA | TRBJ2-3 | TRBV27 | TGTGCCAGCAGTGCAGGGGTGGTGGAAACAGATACGCAGTATTTT | CASSAGVVETDTQYF
NA | NA | TRBJ1-1 | TRBV7-6 | TGTGCCAGCAGCTCGCTTGGACAGAATAACATCACTGAAACTTTCTTT | CASSSLGQNNITETFF
few | NA | TRBJ1-5 | TRBV6-6 | TGTGCCGCCGCTGGGAGGGGAAGGCAGCCCCAGCATTTT | CAAAGRGRQPQHF
NA | NA | TRBJ2-1 | TRBV6-1 | TGTGCCAGCAGTGAAGCCTCAAACGGGCACAATGAGCAGTTCTTC | CASSEASNGHNEQFF
few | TRBD2 | TRBJ2-1 | TRBV7-8 | TGTGCCAGCAGCTCCCCGACTAGCGGGGGGTCCCCTGAGATGGATGAGCAGTTCTTC | CASSSPTSGGSPEMDEQFF
few | NA | TRBJ2-1 | TRBV4-1 | TGCGCCAGCAGCCAAGATAGGGGGAAAAATGAGCAGTTCTTC | CASSQDRGKNEQFF
NA | NA | TRBJ2-1 | TRBV4-1 | TGCCCCAGCAGCCTAGTCGTGACCTACAATGAGCAGTTCTTC | CPSSLVVTYNEQFF
NA | TRBD1 | TRBJ2-1 | TRBV12-3/TRBV12-4 | TGTGCCAGCAGAACTAATAGAGCCCTCCGGGACAGGGAAAATGAGCAGTTCTTC | CASRTNRALRDRENEQFF
NA | NA | TRBJ2-3 | TRBV28 | TGTGCCAGCAGCCGAGCCCTCGGGCTGGCTCCCACAGATACGCAGTATTTT | CASSRALGLAPTDTQYF
NA | NA | TRBJ1-2 | TRBV12-3/TRBV12-4 | TGTGCCAGCAGCTCCGGGCCCGAATTGAACTATGGCTACACCTTC | CASSSGPELNYGYTF
many | NA | TRBJ1-2 | TRBV12-3/TRBV12-4 | TGTGCCAGCAGTTCTCCCGGTAATGCGTATGGCTACACCTTC | CASSSPGNAYGYTF
NA | NA | TRBJ1-5 | TRBV4-3 | TGCGCCAGCAGCCCCATTTGGCACGACAATCAGCCCCAGCATTTT | CASSPIWHDNQPQHF
NA | NA | TRBJ2-7 | TRBV7-3 | TGTGTCAGCAGCTTACACTCAGAAGTCGTGACCTACGAGCAGTACTTC | CVSSLHSEVVTYEQYF
few | NA | TRBJ1-1 | TRBV6-5 | TGTGCCAGCAGTTACTTTAACGAGGGGAACACTGAAGCTTTCTTT | CASSYFNEGNTEAFF
NA | NA | TRBJ2-1 | TRBV12-3/TRBV12-4 | TGTGCCAGCAGTGTGACAGAGCAGTTCTTC | CASSVTEQFF
NA | NA | TRBJ2-2 | TRBV9 | TGTGCCAGCAGCGTAGGGAACGCGGCATGGGGCACCGGGGAGCTGTTTTTT | CASSVGNAAWGTGELFF
NA | TRBD1 | TRBJ1-2 | TRBV19 | TGTGCCAGTGGGACAGGGGGAAGCTATGGCTACACCTTC | CASGTGGSYGYTF
NA | NA | TRBJ2-7 | TRBV15 | TGTGCCACCAGCAGAGAAACGTCGTATTACGAGCAGTACTTC | CATSRETSYYEQYF
NA | NA | TRBJ2-2 | TRBV28 | TGTGCCAGCAAAGACCTTCAGGAACCCTACACCGGGGAGCTGTTTTTT | CASKDLQEPYTGELFF
NA | TRBD1 | TRBJ1-1 | TRBV4-1 | TGCGCCAGCAGCCAAGGGGACAGCTACACTGAAGCTTTCTTT | CASSQGDSYTEAFF
NA | NA | TRBJ1-1 | TRBV12-5 | TGTGCTAGTGGTGTCAGGGACACTGAAGCTTTCTTT | CASGVRDTEAFF
few | NA | TRBJ2-1 | TRBV27 | TGTGCCAGCAGTTGGCAGTCCTACAATGAGCAGTTCTTC | CASSWQSYNEQFF
many | NA | TRBJ2-3 | TRBV7-6 | TGTGCCAGCAGCTTAGCAAAGGGTGCAGATACGCAGTATTTT | CASSLAKGADTQYF
few | NA | TRBJ1-3 | TRBV10-3 | TGTGCCATCAGTTCCTGGGAAAGGTCCTCTCTTGGGGACACCATATATTTT | CAISSWERSSLGDTIYF
many | TRBD1 | TRBJ1-1 | TRBV7-9 | TGTGCCAGCAGCTTAGTAGGGACAGCGAACACTGAAGCTTTCTTT | CASSLVGTANTEAFF
NA | NA | TRBJ1-2 | TRBV18 | TGTGCCAGCTCCCTGACTGGGGACGGCCCTAACTATGGCTACACCTTC | CASSLTGDGPNYGYTF
NA | NA | TRBJ2-1 | TRBV4-3 | TGCGCCAGCAGCGAACAAGAGTTGAGCTCCTACAATGAGCAGTTCTTC | CASSEQELSSYNEQFF
few | NA | TRBJ1-3 | TRBV28 | TGTGCCAGCAATTCCCGGGCCTTAGGGCGCGCTGGAAACACCATATATTTT | CASNSRALGRAGNTIYF
many | TRBD2 | TRBJ2-1 | TRBV19 | TGTGCCAGTAGTATAGATCTCCTAGCGGGGTACAATGAGCAGTTCTTC | CASSIDLLAGYNEQFF
NA | TRBD1 | TRBJ2-7 | TRBV10-3 | TGTGCCACCGGGACAGGGGGCTACGAGCAGTACTTC | CATGTGGYEQYF
many | NA | TRBJ1-1 | TRBV7-2 | TGTGCCAGCAGCTTAGCGGTGCCTAGGGCTTTCTTT | CASSLAVPRAFF
NA | NA | TRBJ1-1 | TRBV7-9 | TGTGCCAGCAGCTTAGATAGGGGCGCTCGGAACACTGAAGCTTTCTTT | CASSLDRGARNTEAFF
NA | NA | TRBJ2-1 | TRBV15 | TGTGCCACCAGCAGAGATGGAACTACCTACAATGAGCAGTTCTTC | CATSRDGTTYNEQFF
NA | NA | TRBJ2-2 | TRBV5-6 | TGTGCCACCAATAAAGTCACCGGGGAGCTGTTTTTT | CATNKVTGELFF